The 32 T cell receptor beta chains below all came from one sample that was sequenced in a study of T cell responses to AZD1222 COVID-19 vaccine (dated by TCRdb to the early 2020s). Per the publication, the time point label means: about 28 days (+/-7) after the second vaccine dose. The method was the immunoSEQ multiplex PCR assay. TCRdb re-hosts the immuneACCESS table, in-frame sequences only. Its copies lack some clones; in the studies checked, an unresolved V gene accounts for under half of them, and the cause for the rest is not known. For this sample there are approximately 150,000 clones; roughly nine tenths appear just once. The top ten constitute 1.1% of the sample. This material consisted of peripheral blood, taken 28 days after the second AZD1222 dose. These receptors all stem from an adult who received the AZD1222 COVID-19 vaccine.

V is TRBV19 and J is TRBJ1-1; a possible D gene is TRBD1 (5 bases). V was cut by 8 bases and J by 0 bases, with 16 bases left in between. The CDR3 extends over 15 amino acids. Germline lookup yields CDR1 LNHDA and CDR2 SQIVND (reference sequence). CDR3 in amino acids: CASRRLQVLNTEAFF. CDR3 nucleotide sequence: TGTGCCAGTCGACGCCTACAGGTCTTGAACACTGAAGCTTTCTTT.

This chain uses TRBV6-5 with TRBJ1-2; the D gene is possibly TRBD1 (5 bases). This CDR3 has 15 residues. Germline CDR1 reads MNHEY; CDR2 reads SVGAGI. Trimming pared 4 bases from V and 0 bases from J, leaving 12 bases between. CDR3 bases: TGTGCCAGCAGTTCGCTAGGGGCGGCTAACTATGGCTACACCTTC. Translation: CASSSLGAANYGYTF.

This chain joins TRBV6-2 or TRBV6-3 and TRBJ2-3; D gene ambiguous. Per germline, CDR1 MNHEY and CDR2 SVGEGT. The germline V and J ends were trimmed by 5 bases and 8 bases, with 14 bases remaining between them. This CDR3 has 13 amino acids. CDR3 bases: TGTGCCAGCAGTCCCCCCGGTGTTAGTACGCAGTATTTT. This gives the protein CASSPPGVSTQYF.

The chain employs TRBV5-4 and TRBJ1-2; 11 bases align to TRBD1. Trimming cost V 4 bases and J 7 bases; bases outside gene matches: 9. In germline, CDR1 is SGHNT, CDR2 YYREEE (reference sequence). The CDR3 is made up of 15 amino acids. The CDR3 reads CASSGADRGRGGYTF. In DNA form, the CDR3 reads TGTGCCAGCAGCGGAGCGGACAGGGGGCGCGGTGGCTACACCTTC.

The chain is built from TRBV4-1 and TRBJ2-1; D is perhaps TRBD2 (6 bases). Germline V CDR1 and CDR2: MGHRA, YSYEKL. V was trimmed by 0 bases and J by 5 bases, leaving 14 bases between them. This CDR3 has 16 residues. CDR3 loop: CASSQDRRGKHNEQFF. As DNA, the CDR3 is TGCGCCAGCAGCCAAGATAGGCGGGGAAAACACAATGAGCAGTTCTTC.

The sample holds one count of this clone. The chain has TRBV20-1 and TRBJ1-1, with D unclear. CDR1 is DFQATT and CDR2 is SNEGSKA in the germline V gene (reference sequence). Trimming removed 2 bases at V and 0 bases at J, with 1 base between. The CDR3 runs to 11 residues. For the CDR3, the DNA is TGCAGTGCTAGAATGAACACTGAAGCTTTCTTT. Its translation: CSARMNTEAFF.

V usage is TRBV7-2 and J usage is TRBJ2-1; D gene unclear. The germline V gene encodes CDR1 SGHTA and CDR2 FQGNSA. V was trimmed by 2 bases and J by 0 bases, leaving 14 bases between them. This CDR3 region has 17 residues. CDR3 region: CASSLLGLASSYNEQFF. The CDR3 DNA reads as TGTGCCAGCAGCTTACTCGGGCTCGCCAGCTCCTACAATGAGCAGTTCTTC.

The V gene is TRBV5-6, the J gene TRBJ2-5; TRBD2 matches 11 bases. Germline values: CDR1 SGHDT, CDR2 YYEEEE. The CDR3 has 15 amino acids. After removal of 0 bases from V and 5 bases from J, the junction contained 3 bases not matched to a gene. Written as DNA, the CDR3 is TGTGCCAGCAGCTTGGTGGCTAGCGGGGGGGAGACCCAGTACTTC. Translation: CASSLVASGGETQYF.

This clone was counted between two and nine times. This chain joins TRBV20-1 and TRBJ1-2, with a tentative D call TRBD1 (5 bases). Germline lookup yields CDR1 DFQATT and CDR2 SNEGSKA (reference sequence). This CDR3 region has 10 residues. The CDR3 bases are TGCAGCGGACACGACTATGGCTACACCTTC. It encodes CSGHDYGYTF.

This chain joins TRBV3-1 (or the pseudogene TRBV3-2) and TRBJ2-1; D is possibly TRBD2 (5 bases). This CDR3 is 19 amino acids long. V lost 2 bases, J lost 2 bases, and 22 bases lay in between. Germline V CDR1 and CDR2: LGHDT, YNNKEL (reference sequence). CDR3 DNA sequence: TGTGCCAGCAGCCAACCAGCGACCGCGAGGGCTAACACCTACAATGAGCAGTTCTTC. It specifies CASSQPATARANTYNEQFF.

This clone was observed a handful of times. The DNA of the CDR3 is TGTGCCAGCTCACCAGGGACCCGTTTATATGGCTACACCTTC. Amino acid sequence: CASSPGTRLYGYTF. The J gene is TRBJ1-2, the V gene TRBV18; D may be TRBD1 (5 bases). The CDR3 runs to 14 residues. Germline CDR1 reads KGHSH; CDR2 reads LQKENI. Trimming stripped 2 bases from V and 5 bases from J, with 12 bases between.

This clone was picked up one time. The V call is TRBV12-3 or TRBV12-4, the J call TRBJ2-7; no reliable D call. Trimming stripped 6 bases from V and 4 bases from J, with 13 bases between. The CDR3 totals 13 residues. As DNA, the CDR3 is TGTGCCAGCAGCCCCCTGGGCCCTTACGAGCAGTACTTC. Encoded protein: CASSPLGPYEQYF.

The chain has TRBV19 and TRBJ1-2, with TRBD1 matching over 7 bases. The CDR3 sequence is 13 residues long. The V segment lost 5 bases and the J segment 3 bases; nucleotides outside the gene matches: 3. Germline V gene sequence: CDR1 LNHDA, CDR2 SQIVND (reference sequence). The chain's CDR3 is CASSLTGDYGYTF. The CDR3, as DNA: TGTGCCAGTAGTCTAACAGGGGACTATGGCTACACCTTC.

V is TRBV18 and J is TRBJ1-5, with 9 bases matching TRBD1. Germline CDR1 and CDR2: KGHSH and LQKENI. This CDR3 has 16 amino acids. J gave up 5 bases and V 0 bases, and 5 bases lay outside the gene matches. The CDR3 DNA reads as TGTGCCAGCTCACCACCTTCCGGGACAGGGCATCAGCCCCAGCATTTT. Translated, it gives CASSPPSGTGHQPQHF.

This clone was seen a single time. This chain links TRBV5-5 with TRBJ1-2; a weak D match, TRBD1 (6 bases). Germline CDR1 SGHKS, CDR2 YYEKEE (reference sequence). The CDR3 spans 15 residues. V lost 0 bases to trimming and J lost 3 bases, with 12 bases between them. CDR3 coding DNA: TGTGCCAGCAGCTTGGCGGCAGGGGAGGACTATGGCTACACCTTC. Translating gives CASSLAAGEDYGYTF.

V gene TRBV19 combines with J gene TRBJ1-5, with 11 bases fitting TRBD1. The trim removed 1 base at V and 6 bases at J, leaving 5 bases unmatched. The CDR3 is 16 residues long. Germline assignment: CDR1 LNHDA and CDR2 SQIVND (reference sequence). This CDR3 is CASSIGTGGRSQPQHF. DNA for the CDR3: TGTGCCAGTAGTATAGGGACAGGGGGCCGGAGTCAGCCCCAGCATTTT.

The rearrangement links TRBV11-2 to TRBJ1-2, with 10 bases lining up with TRBD1. The CDR3 contains 14 residues. Trimming took 3 bases from V and 8 from J; bases not matched to a gene: 6. Germline CDR1 SGHAT, CDR2 FQNNGV. The CDR3 DNA sequence: TGTGCCAGCAGCTTGGGACAGGGGAATTCGGGCTACACCTTC. Its translation: CASSLGQGNSGYTF.

The chain links TRBV3-1 (or the pseudogene TRBV3-2) to TRBJ2-7, with 8 bases lining up with TRBD1. V shed 5 bases, J shed 3 bases, and the junction held 6 bases outside the gene matches. Germline lookup yields CDR1 LGHDT and CDR2 YNNKEL (reference sequence). The CDR3 runs to 14 residues. CDR3 residues: CASSYRQGNYEQYF. CDR3 sequence (DNA): TGTGCCAGCAGCTATCGACAGGGGAACTACGAGCAGTACTTC.

V gene TRBV27 combines with J gene TRBJ2-7, with 8 positions matching TRBD2. This CDR3 comprises 12 residues. Per the germline V gene, CDR1 is MNHEY and CDR2 is SMNVEV (reference sequence). The trim removed 2 bases at V and 7 bases at J, leaving 1 base unmatched. The CDR3 DNA sequence: TGTGCCAGCAGTTTACGGGGGGGGGAGCAGTACTTC. Translating gives CASSLRGGEQYF.

The chain carries TRBV9 and TRBJ2-5, with 7 bases lining up with TRBD1. J was trimmed by 1 base and V by 4 bases; bases with no gene match: 7. In germline, CDR1 is SGDLS, CDR2 YYNGEE. The CDR3 has 15 amino acids. CDR3 sequence reads: CASSPETGSQETQYF. The DNA for the CDR3 is TGTGCCAGCAGCCCCGAGACAGGGAGCCAAGAGACCCAGTACTTC.

The CDR3 region is CASSQDTSYGYTF. The CDR3 region has the DNA TGTGCCAGCAGCCAAGATACTTCCTATGGCTACACCTTC. The chain combines TRBV14 with TRBJ1-2; D gene ambiguous. Trimming stripped 0 bases from V and 4 bases from J, with 6 bases between. The CDR3 covers 13 residues. Germline V gene lookup returns CDR1 SGHDN and CDR2 FVKESK. The whole variable domain, filled in from reference TRBV14 and TRBJ1-2, reads EAGVTQFPSHSVIEKGQTVTLRCDPISGHDNLYWYRRVMGKEIKFLLHFVKESKQDESGMPNNRFLAERTGGTYSTLKVQPAELEDSGVYFCASSQDTSYGYTFGSGTRLTVV.

This chain uses TRBV5-6 with TRBJ2-3; perhaps TRBD2 as D (6 bases). The CDR3 has 16 amino acids. V lost 0 bases and J 1 base, leaving 12 bases between the germline ends. CDR1 and CDR2 from the germline V gene are SGHDT and YYEEEE. CDR3 nucleotides: TGTGCCAGCAGCTTGGAGTGGAGGGAGGGCACAGATACGCAGTATTTT. This codes for CASSLEWREGTDTQYF.

V and J are TRBV4-1 and TRBJ1-6; 7 positions match TRBD1. Germline assignment: CDR1 MGHRA and CDR2 YSYEKL. V shed 0 bases and J 10 bases; nucleotides not matched to a gene: 9. The CDR3 has 16 residues. CDR3 DNA: TGCGCCAGCAGCCAAGATCGCGACAGGGCGGACTCACCCCTCCACTTT. Protein product: CASSQDRDRADSPLHF.

Worth noting for this clone: Other DNA sequences in this specimen translate into the identical CDR3. V usage is TRBV7-9 and J usage is TRBJ1-1; D is unresolved. V gave up 1 base and J gave up 0 bases, with 3 bases separating them. Germline CDR1 is SEHNR and CDR2 is FQNEAQ (reference sequence). The CDR3 has 13 residues. CDR3 DNA sequence: TGTGCCAGCAGCTTAGTTGTGAACACTGAAGCTTTCTTT. As protein: CASSLVVNTEAFF.

The chain uses TRBV5-6 and TRBJ1-1; no firm D call. The length of the CDR3 is 14 residues. The germline V and J ends were trimmed by 7 bases and 2 bases, with 15 bases remaining between them. Germline loops: CDR1 SGHDT, CDR2 YYEEEE. CDR3 coding DNA: TGTGCCAGCCCTTGTAATGGACCCAACACTGAAGCTTTCTTT. Translating it yields CASPCNGPNTEAFF.

The V gene is TRBV29-1, the J gene TRBJ1-2; D might be TRBD1 (5 bases). Germline V gives CDR1 SQVTM, CDR2 ANQGSEA. V lost 7 bases to trimming and J lost 2 bases, with 8 bases between them. This CDR3 region has 11 residues. CDR3 in amino acids: CSGGDNYGYTF. CDR3 in DNA: TGCAGCGGAGGGGACAACTATGGCTACACCTTC.

The V and J genes are TRBV19 and TRBJ1-1, with D possibly matching TRBD1 (5 bases). The CDR3 totals 16 residues. V lost 5 bases to trimming and J lost 1 base, with 17 bases between them. The V gene's germline CDR1 is LNHDA and CDR2 SQIVND (reference sequence). CDR3: CASSPWWGTRNTEAFF. CDR3 DNA: TGTGCCAGTAGTCCATGGTGGGGCACTAGGAACACTGAAGCTTTCTTT.

This clone was detected once. The rearrangement links TRBV19 to TRBJ1-2; maybe TRBD1 (5 bases). The CDR3 runs to 11 residues. Per germline, CDR1 LNHDA and CDR2 SQIVND (reference sequence). Trimming pared 7 bases from V and 4 bases from J, leaving 7 bases between. CDR3 region: CASIGVYGYTF. The CDR3, as DNA: TGTGCCAGTATAGGGGTCTATGGCTACACCTTC.

The chain recombines TRBV12-3 or TRBV12-4 with TRBJ1-2; unclear D gene. V was pared by 4 bases and J by 7 bases, with 10 bases between. The CDR3 is 12 residues long. Here the CDR3 reads CASSSLRGGYTF. The CDR3 DNA is TGTGCCAGCAGTTCGCTCCGAGGTGGCTACACCTTC.

The rearrangement links TRBV4-1 to TRBJ1-2, with a weak D call TRBD1 (5 bases). V was cut by 0 bases and J by 7 bases, with 15 bases left in between. This CDR3 has 15 amino acids. Germline V gene lookup returns CDR1 MGHRA and CDR2 YSYEKL. The CDR3 DNA sequence: TGCGCCAGCAGCCAAGATCTTCCAGGGCTTAGTGGCTACACCTTC. Residues: CASSQDLPGLSGYTF.

CDR3: CASSPGTGGGEQYF. For the CDR3, the DNA is TGCGCCAGCAGCCCAGGGACAGGCGGAGGCGAGCAGTACTTC. The V call is TRBV5-1, the J call TRBJ2-7, with 8 bases aligning to TRBD1. The CDR3 length is 14 residues. The germline gives CDR1 SGHRS, CDR2 YFSETQ. V was pared by 4 bases and J by 6 bases, with 9 bases of the junction left unmatched.

This chain uses TRBV19 with TRBJ1-2; D may be TRBD1 (6 bases). Germline V gene lookup returns CDR1 LNHDA and CDR2 SQIVND (reference sequence). CDR3 size: 12 residues. V lost 8 bases, J lost 5 bases, and 12 bases lay in between. CDR3 DNA sequence: TGTGCCAGTGAGGGGGACAAGTATGGCTACACCTTC. Residues: CASEGDKYGYTF.